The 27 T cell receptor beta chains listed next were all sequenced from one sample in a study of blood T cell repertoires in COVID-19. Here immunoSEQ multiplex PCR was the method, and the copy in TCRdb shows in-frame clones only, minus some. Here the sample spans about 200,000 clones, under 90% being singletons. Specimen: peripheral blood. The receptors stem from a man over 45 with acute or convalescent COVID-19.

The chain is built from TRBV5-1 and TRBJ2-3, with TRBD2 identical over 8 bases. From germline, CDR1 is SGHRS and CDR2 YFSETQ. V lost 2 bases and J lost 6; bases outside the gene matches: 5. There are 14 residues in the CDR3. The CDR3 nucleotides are TGCGCCAGCAGCTTACTAGCGGAGGTGGATACGCAGTATTTT. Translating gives CASSLLAEVDTQYF.

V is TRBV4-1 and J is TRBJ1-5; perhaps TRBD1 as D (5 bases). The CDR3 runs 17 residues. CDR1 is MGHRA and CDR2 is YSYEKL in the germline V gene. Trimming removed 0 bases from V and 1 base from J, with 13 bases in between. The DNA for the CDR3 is TGCGCCAGCAGCCAAGATTTCGGGGGGGTGAGCAATCAGCCCCAGCATTTT. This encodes CASSQDFGGVSNQPQHF.

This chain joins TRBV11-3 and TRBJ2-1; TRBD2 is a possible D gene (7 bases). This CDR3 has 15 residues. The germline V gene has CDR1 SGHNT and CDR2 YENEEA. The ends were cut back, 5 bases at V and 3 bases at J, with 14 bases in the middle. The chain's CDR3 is CASSLAGGRYNEQFF. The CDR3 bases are TGTGCCAGCAGCCTGGCCGGGGGGCGCTACAATGAGCAGTTCTTC.

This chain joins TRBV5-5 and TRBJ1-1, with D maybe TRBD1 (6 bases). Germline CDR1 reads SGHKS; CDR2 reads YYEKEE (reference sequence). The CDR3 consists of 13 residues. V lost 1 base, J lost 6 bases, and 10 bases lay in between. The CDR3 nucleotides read TGTGCCAGCAGCTTGCGAGGGGGGGCTGAAGCTTTCTTT. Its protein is CASSLRGGAEAFF.

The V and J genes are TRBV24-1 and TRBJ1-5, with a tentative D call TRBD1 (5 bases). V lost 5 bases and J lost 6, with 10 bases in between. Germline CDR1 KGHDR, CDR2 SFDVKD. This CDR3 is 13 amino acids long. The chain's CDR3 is CATSVGVGQPQHF. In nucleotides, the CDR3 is TGTGCCACCAGTGTAGGGGTCGGTCAGCCCCAGCATTTT.

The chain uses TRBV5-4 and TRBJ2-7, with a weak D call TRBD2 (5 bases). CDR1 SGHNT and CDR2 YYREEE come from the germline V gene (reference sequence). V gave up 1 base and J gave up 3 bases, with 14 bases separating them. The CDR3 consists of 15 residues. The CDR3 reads CASSLSSGSHYEQYF. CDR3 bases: TGTGCCAGCAGCTTGTCCAGCGGATCCCACTACGAGCAGTACTTC.

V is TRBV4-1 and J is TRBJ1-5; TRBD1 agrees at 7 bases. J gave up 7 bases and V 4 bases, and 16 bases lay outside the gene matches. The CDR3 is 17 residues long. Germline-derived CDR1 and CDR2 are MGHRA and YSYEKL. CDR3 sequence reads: CASSRYPERDSLQPQHF. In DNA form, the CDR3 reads TGCGCCAGCAGCCGGTACCCCGAAAGGGACAGCCTACAGCCCCAGCATTTT.

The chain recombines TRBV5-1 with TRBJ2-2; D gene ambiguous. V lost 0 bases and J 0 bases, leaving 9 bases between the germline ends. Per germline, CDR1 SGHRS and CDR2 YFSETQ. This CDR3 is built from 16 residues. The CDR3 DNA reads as TGCGCCAGCAGCTTGGGGGCCCACGCGAACACCGGGGAGCTGTTTTTT. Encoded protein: CASSLGAHANTGELFF.

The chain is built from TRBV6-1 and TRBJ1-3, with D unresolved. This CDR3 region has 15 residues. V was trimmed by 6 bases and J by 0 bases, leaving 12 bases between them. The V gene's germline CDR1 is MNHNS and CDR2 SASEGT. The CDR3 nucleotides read TGTGCCAGCAGCCGCGGGGAGGACTCTGGAAACACCATATATTTT. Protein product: CASSRGEDSGNTIYF.

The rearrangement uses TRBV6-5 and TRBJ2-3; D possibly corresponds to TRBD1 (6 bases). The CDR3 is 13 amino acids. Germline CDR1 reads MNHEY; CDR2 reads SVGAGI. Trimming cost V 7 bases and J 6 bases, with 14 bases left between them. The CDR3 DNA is TGTGCCAGCAACACAGGGAATTTGGATACGCAGTATTTT. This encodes CASNTGNLDTQYF.

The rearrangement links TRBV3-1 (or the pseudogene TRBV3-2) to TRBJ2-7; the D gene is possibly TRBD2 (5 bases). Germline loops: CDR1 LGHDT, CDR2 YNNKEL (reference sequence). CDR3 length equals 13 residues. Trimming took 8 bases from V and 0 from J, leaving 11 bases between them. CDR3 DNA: TGTGCCAGCGTGGGAGCTCTCTCCTACGAGCAGTACTTC. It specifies CASVGALSYEQYF.

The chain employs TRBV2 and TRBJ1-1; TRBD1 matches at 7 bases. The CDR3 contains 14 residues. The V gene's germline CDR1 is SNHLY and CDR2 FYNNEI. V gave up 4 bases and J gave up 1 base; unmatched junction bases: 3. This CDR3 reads CASSGGTANTEAFF. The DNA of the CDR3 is TGTGCCAGCAGTGGTGGGACAGCGAACACTGAAGCTTTCTTT.

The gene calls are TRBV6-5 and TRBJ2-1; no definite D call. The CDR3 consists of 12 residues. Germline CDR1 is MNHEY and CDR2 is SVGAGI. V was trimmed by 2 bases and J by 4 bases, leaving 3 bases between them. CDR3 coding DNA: TGTGCCAGCAGTTACCCATACAATGAGCAGTTCTTC. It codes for CASSYPYNEQFF.

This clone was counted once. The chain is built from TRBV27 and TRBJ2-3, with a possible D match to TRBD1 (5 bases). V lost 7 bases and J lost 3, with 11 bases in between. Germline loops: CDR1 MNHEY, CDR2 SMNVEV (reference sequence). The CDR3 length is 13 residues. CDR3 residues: CASNSKGTDTQYF. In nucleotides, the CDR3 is TGTGCCAGCAACTCGAAGGGGACAGATACGCAGTATTTT.

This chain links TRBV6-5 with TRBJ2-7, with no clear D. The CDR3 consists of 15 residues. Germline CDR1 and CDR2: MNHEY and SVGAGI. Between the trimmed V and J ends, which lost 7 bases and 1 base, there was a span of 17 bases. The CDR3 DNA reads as TGTGCCAGCACCCCTGCTGTTGGGCTTTCCTACGAGCAGTACTTC. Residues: CASTPAVGLSYEQYF.

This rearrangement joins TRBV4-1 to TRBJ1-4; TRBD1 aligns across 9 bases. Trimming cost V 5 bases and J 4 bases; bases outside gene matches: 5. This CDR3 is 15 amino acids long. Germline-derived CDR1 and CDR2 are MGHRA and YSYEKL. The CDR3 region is CASSTMTGGNEKLFF. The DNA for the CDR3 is TGCGCCAGCAGCACCATGACAGGGGGTAATGAAAAACTGTTTTTT.

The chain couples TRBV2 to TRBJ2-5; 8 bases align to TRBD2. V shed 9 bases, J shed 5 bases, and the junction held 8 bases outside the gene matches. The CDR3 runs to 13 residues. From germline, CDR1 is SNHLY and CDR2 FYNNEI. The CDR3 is CASRAGAGETQYF. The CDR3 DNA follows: TGTGCCAGTCGAGCGGGGGCGGGGGAGACCCAGTACTTC.

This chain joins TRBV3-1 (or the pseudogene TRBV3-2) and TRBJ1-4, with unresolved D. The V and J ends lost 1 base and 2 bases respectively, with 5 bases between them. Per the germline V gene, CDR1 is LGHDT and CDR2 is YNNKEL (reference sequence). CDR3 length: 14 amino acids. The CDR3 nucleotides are TGTGCCAGCAGCCAAGTCAGGACTAATGAAAAACTGTTTTTT. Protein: CASSQVRTNEKLFF.

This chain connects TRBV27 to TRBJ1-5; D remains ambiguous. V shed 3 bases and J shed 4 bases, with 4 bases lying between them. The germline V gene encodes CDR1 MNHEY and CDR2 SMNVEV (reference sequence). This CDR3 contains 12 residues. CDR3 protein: CASSFMNQPQHF. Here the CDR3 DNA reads TGTGCCAGCAGTTTTATGAATCAGCCCCAGCATTTT.

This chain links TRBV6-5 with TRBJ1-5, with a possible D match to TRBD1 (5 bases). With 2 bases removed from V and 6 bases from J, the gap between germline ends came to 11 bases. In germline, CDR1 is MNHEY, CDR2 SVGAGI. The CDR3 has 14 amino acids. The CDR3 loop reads CASSYGAGFQPQHF. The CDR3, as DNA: TGTGCCAGCAGTTACGGGGCAGGATTTCAGCCCCAGCATTTT.

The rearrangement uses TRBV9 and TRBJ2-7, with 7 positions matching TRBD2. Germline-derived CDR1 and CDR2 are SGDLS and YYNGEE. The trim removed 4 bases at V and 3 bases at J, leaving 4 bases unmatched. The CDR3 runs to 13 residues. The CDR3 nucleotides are TGTGCCAGCAGCCCCACGGGGGGCTACGAGCAGTACTTC. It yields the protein CASSPTGGYEQYF.

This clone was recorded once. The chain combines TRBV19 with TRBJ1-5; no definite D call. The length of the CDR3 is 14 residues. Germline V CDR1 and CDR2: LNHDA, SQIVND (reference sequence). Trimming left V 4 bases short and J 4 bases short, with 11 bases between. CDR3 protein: CASSNPGGNQPQHF. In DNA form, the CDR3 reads TGTGCCAGTAGTAATCCAGGAGGGAATCAGCCCCAGCATTTT.

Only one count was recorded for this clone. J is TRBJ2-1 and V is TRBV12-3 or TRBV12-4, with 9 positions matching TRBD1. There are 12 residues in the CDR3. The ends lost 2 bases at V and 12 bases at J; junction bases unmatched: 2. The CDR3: CASSLNRGPQFF. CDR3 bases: TGTGCCAGCAGTTTAAACAGGGGGCCGCAGTTCTTC.

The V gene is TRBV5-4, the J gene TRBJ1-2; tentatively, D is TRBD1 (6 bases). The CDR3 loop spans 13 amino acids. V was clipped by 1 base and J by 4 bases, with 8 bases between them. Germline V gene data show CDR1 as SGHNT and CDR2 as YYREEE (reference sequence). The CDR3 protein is CASSLTGIYGYTF. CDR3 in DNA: TGTGCCAGCAGCTTGACAGGGATCTATGGCTACACCTTC.

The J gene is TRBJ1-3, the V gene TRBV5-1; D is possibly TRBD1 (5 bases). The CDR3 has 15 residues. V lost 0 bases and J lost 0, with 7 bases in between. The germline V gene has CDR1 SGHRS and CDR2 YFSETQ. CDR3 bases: TGCGCCAGCAGCTTGGAAGGGGTCTCTGGAAACACCATATATTTT. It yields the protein CASSLEGVSGNTIYF. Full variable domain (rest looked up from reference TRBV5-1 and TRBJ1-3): KAGVTQTPRYLIKTRGQQVTLSCSPISGHRSVSWYQQTPGQGLQFLFEYFSETQRNKGNFPGRFSGRQFSNSRSEMNVSTLELGDSALYLCASSLEGVSGNTIYFGEGSWLTVV.

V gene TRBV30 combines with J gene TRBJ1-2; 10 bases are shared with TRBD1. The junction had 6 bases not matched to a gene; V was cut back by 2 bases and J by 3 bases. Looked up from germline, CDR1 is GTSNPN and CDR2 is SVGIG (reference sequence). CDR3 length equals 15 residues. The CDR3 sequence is CAWSLQTGGYYGYTF. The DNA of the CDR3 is TGTGCCTGGAGTCTCCAGACAGGGGGCTACTATGGCTACACCTTC.

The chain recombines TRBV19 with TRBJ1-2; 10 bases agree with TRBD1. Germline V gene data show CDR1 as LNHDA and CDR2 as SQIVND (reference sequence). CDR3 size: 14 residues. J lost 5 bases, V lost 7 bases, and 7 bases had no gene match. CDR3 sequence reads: CASKGDRGPYGYTF. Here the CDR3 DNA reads TGTGCCAGTAAGGGGGACAGGGGACCTTATGGCTACACCTTC.